A selection of T cell receptor beta chains follows, all from one sample in a study of T cell responses to AZD1222 COVID-19 vaccine. Profiling relied on immunoSEQ multiplex PCR, and the TCRdb table lists in-frame clones only, not all of them. This repertoire shows under 95,000 clones, roughly 90% found once; its top ten account for approximately 2.1%. Specimen: peripheral blood, collected on day 0 of AZD1222 vaccination. The source is an adult in good health. Both conserved end residues are part of each CDR3. Fields, in order: clone size, V gene, CDR3 length, CDR3 protein. Part of the rows lack a size; the others show once, few, many or a class for expanded clones.

>.|TRBV2|14
CASEGGVGNEKLFF
>.|TRBV19|12
CASSKRSNEQFF
>once|TRBV6-1|14
CASSELGADSPLHF
>.|TRBV9|15
CASSAGVGAQNEQFF
>.|TRBV19|15
CASSIGLAGSYEQYF
>once|TRBV7-9|14
CASSPGGGSYGYTF
>.|TRBV30|15
CAWSPGGLNTGELFF
>.|TRBV7-7|15
CASSLGLANTGELFF
>few|TRBV24-1|14
CATTSNDRTDTQYF
>.|TRBV6-5|14
CASSYQGAGYEQYF
>.|TRBV7-2|14
CASSLMAGEYGYTF
>.|TRBV7-2|16
CASSPTSGRGTGELFF
>.|TRBV19|15
CASSISKTGSYEQYF
>.|TRBV30|17
CAWSTTRQGAHYNEQFF
>.|TRBV27|15
CASSFGTGVQETQYF
>.|TRBV7-2|11
CASSSTYEQYF
>.|TRBV30|16
CAWNPPRDRGLHGYTF
>.|TRBV30|13
CAWWASGANEQFF
>.|TRBV27|13
CASSFEGQQPQHF
>.|TRBV6-5|13
CASRLQGAPEAFF
>.|TRBV6-5|16
CASSSFGGLGNSPLHF
>.|TRBV27|19
CASSLRYDTGAGLTYEQYF
>.|TRBV28|17
CASSPVRTGGNTGELFF
>.|TRBV3-1/TRBV3-2|13
CASSPPGTTEAFF
>.|TRBV6-5|16
CASSYGVVPGNYEQYF
>.|TRBV7-2|14
CASSLGTGGKTQYF
>.|TRBV28|16
CASRKTQGIMNSPLHF
>.|TRBV5-1|15
CASSLAGNHYNEQFF
>few|TRBV7-2|12
CASGRQNTEAFF
>.|TRBV12-5|12
CASGSMGETQYF
>.|TRBV7-9|15
CASSLWGAPANEQFF
>.|TRBV12-5|12
CASGLFSNEQFF
>.|TRBV5-1|13
CASSVAPGAEQYF
>few|TRBV14|16
CASSPLSLAGGHEQYF
>.|TRBV5-8|14
CASSPTGVNTEAFF
>.|TRBV7-9|14
CASSPLDSSYEQYF
>.|TRBV15|16
CATSRVSGSPSYEQYF
>.|TRBV19|16
CASSPGWGSNNSPLHF
>.|TRBV12-3/TRBV12-4|13
CASSLGGSYEQYF
>.|TRBV30|15
CAWSRGRATNEKLFF
>.|TRBV5-5|14
CASSHPQGLETQYF
>.|TRBV30|17
CAWSALLGTEENTEAFF
>.|TRBV4-1|14
CASSDSGFHNEQFF
>.|TRBV5-1|18
CASSPAGGREGVTDTQYF
>.|TRBV6-2/TRBV6-3|15
CASSPEGRTYNEQFF
>.|TRBV30|13
CAGQTGRGTEAFF
>.|TRBV14|20
CASSQDQRAGSPGSTGELFF
>few|TRBV4-3|19
CASSQEIVGGTGTKNIQYF
>.|TRBV24-1|12
CATSEELGEQFF
>once|TRBV18|14
CASSLGQDAYEQYF
>.|TRBV4-3|15
CASSQDRVGHSPLHF
>.|TRBV5-1|15
CASSLVVGSNTEAFF
>.|TRBV30|11
CAWGDRVVTFF
>.|TRBV3-1/TRBV3-2|17
CASSQEGRGALNTEAFF
>.|TRBV9|14
CASSVSVNTGELFF
>.|TRBV28|14
CASSLVQIDYEQYF
>.|TRBV19|14
CASSALDRVYGYTF
>.|TRBV6-4|13
CASMSNANTEAFF
>few|TRBV7-9|13
CASSLDTNYGYTF